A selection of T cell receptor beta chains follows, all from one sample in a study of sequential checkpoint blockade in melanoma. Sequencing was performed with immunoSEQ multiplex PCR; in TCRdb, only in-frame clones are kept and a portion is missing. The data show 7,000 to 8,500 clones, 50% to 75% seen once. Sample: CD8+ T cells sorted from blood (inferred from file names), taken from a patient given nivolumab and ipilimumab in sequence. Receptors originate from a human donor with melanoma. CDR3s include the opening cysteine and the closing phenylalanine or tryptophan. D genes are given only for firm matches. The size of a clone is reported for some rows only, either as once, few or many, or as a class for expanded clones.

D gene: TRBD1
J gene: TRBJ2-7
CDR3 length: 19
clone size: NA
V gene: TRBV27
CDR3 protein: CASSLVPSSRDRSPYEQYF
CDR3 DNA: TGTGCCAGCAGTTTAGTACCTTCGTCTCGGGACAGGTCGCCCTACGAGCAGTACTTC

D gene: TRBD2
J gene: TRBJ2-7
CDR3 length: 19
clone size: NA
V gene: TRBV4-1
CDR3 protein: CASSLKEVGRREGYYEQYF
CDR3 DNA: TGCGCCAGCAGCCTAAAGGAGGTGGGACGGAGGGAGGGCTACTACGAGCAGTACTTC

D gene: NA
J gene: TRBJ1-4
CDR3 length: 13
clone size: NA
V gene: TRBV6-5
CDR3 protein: CASRRALNEKLFF
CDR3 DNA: TGTGCCAGCCGCAGGGCCCTTAATGAAAAACTGTTTTTT

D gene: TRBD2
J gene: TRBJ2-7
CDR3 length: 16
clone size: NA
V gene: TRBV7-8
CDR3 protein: CASSLGTSGVIYEQYF
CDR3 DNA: TGTGCCAGCAGCTTGGGGACTAGCGGCGTGATCTACGAGCAGTACTTC

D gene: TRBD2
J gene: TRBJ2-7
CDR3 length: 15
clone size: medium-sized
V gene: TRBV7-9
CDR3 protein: CASSLGGRAAYEQYF
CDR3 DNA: TGTGCCAGCAGCTTAGGGGGGAGGGCAGCCTACGAGCAGTACTTC

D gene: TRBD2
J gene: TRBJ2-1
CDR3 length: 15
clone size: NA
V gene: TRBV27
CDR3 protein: CASSLRTSPYNEQFF
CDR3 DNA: TGTGCCAGCAGTTTAAGGACTAGCCCCTACAATGAGCAGTTCTTC

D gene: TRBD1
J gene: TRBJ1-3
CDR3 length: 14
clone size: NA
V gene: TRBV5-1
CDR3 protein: CASSWTGTGNTIYF
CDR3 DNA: TGCGCCAGCAGCTGGACAGGGACTGGAAACACCATATATTTT

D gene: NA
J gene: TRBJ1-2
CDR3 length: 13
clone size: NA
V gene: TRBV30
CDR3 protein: CAWRHTGNYGYTF
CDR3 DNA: TGTGCCTGGAGACATACAGGGAACTATGGCTACACCTTC

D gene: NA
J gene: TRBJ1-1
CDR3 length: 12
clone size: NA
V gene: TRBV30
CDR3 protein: CAWSDSNTEAFF
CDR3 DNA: TGTGCCTGGAGTGACTCCAACACTGAAGCTTTCTTT

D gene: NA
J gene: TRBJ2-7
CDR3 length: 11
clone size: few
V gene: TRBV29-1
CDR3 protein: CSARDGYEQYF
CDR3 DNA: TGCAGCGCTAGAGACGGCTACGAGCAGTACTTC

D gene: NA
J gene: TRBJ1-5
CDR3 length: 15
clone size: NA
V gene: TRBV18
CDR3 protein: CASSVGRGPDQPQHF
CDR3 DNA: TGTGCCAGCTCGGTAGGGCGGGGACCGGACCAGCCCCAGCATTTT

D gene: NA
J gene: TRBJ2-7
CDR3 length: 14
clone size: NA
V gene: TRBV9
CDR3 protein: CASSVAFSGYEQYF
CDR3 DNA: TGTGCCAGCAGCGTAGCTTTTAGCGGCTACGAGCAGTACTTC

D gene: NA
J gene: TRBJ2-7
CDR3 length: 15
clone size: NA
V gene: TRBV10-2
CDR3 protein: CASSESLGATYEQYF
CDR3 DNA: TGCGCCAGCAGTGAGTCGCTGGGCGCGACCTACGAGCAGTACTTC

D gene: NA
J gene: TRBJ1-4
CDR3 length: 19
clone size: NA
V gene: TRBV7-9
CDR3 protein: CASSAWADTASPYNEKLFF
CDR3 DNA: TGTGCCAGCAGCGCGTGGGCAGATACCGCTTCCCCCTACAATGAAAAACTGTTTTTT

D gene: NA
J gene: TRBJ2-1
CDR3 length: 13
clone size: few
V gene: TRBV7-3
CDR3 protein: CASSLIGAGEQFF
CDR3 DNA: TGTGCCAGCAGCTTAATAGGAGCTGGTGAGCAGTTCTTC

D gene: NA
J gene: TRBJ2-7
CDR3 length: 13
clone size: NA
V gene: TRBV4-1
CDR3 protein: CASSERQTYEQYF
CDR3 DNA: TGCGCCAGCAGCGAACGTCAGACCTACGAGCAGTACTTC

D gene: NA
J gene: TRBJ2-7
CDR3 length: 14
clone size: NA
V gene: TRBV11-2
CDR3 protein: CASTPGAGDYEQYF
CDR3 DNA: TGTGCCAGCACCCCCGGAGCGGGCGACTACGAGCAGTACTTC

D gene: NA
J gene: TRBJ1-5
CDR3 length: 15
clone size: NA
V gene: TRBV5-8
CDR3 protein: CASSFTGYSNQPQHF
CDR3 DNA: TGTGCCAGCAGCTTTACAGGGTATAGCAATCAGCCCCAGCATTTT

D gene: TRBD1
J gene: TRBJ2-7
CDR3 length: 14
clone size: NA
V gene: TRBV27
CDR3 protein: CASSSRDRDYEQYF
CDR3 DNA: TGTGCCAGCAGTTCCCGGGACAGGGACTACGAGCAGTACTTC

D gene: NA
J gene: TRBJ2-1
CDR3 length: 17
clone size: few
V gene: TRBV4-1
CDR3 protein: CASSLGPSARFYNEQFF
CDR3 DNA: TGCGCCAGCAGCCTCGGCCCTAGCGCACGTTTCTACAATGAGCAGTTCTTC

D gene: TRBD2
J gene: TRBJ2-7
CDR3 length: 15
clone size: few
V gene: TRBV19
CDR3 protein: CASSRTSGSMSEQYF
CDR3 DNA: TGTGCCAGTAGTAGGACTAGCGGGAGTATGTCCGAGCAGTACTTC

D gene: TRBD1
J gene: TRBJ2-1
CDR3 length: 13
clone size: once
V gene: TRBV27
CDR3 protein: CAARTGLRGEQFF
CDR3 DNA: TGTGCCGCACGGACAGGGCTTAGGGGTGAGCAGTTCTTC

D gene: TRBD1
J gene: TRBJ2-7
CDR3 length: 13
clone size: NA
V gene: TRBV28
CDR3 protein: CASSLFRGREQYF
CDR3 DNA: TGTGCCAGCAGTTTATTCAGGGGGCGTGAGCAGTACTTC

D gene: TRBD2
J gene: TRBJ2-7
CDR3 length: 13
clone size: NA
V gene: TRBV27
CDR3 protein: CASSSGGGREQYF
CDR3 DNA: TGTGCCAGCAGTTCCGGGGGGGGACGCGAGCAGTACTTC

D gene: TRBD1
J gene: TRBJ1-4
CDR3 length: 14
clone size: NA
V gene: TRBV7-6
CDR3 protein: CASSLAPQGKKLFF
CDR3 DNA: TGTGCCAGCAGCTTAGCACCACAGGGGAAAAAACTGTTTTTT

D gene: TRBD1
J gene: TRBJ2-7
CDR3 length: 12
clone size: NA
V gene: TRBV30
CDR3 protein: CAWSSDRAEQYF
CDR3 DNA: TGTGCCTGGAGTTCGGACAGGGCCGAGCAGTACTTC

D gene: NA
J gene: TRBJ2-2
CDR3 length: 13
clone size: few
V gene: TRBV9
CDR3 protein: CASSDSGTGELFF
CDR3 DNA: TGTGCCAGCAGCGACAGTGGCACCGGGGAGCTGTTTTTT

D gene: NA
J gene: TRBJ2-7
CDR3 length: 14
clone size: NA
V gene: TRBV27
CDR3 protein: CASSYSGTFYEQYF
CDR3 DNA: TGTGCCAGCAGTTACTCCGGGACATTCTACGAGCAGTACTTC

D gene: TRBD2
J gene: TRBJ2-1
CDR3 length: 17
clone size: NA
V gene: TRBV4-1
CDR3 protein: CASSRTREARLAGEQFF
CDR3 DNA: TGCGCCAGCAGCCGGACCCGGGAGGCGAGGCTAGCGGGGGAGCAGTTCTTC

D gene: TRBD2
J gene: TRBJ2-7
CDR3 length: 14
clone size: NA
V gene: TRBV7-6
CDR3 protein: CASRALAGAYEQYF
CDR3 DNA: TGTGCCAGCAGGGCCCTAGCGGGAGCCTACGAGCAGTACTTC

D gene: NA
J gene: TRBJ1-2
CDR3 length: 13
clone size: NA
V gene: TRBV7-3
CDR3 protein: CASGPGQGAGYTF
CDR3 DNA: TGTGCCAGCGGACCGGGACAAGGCGCGGGCTACACCTTC

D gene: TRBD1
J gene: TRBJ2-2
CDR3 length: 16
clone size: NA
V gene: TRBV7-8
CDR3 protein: CASSLDPGGNTGELFF
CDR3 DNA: TGTGCCAGCAGCTTAGACCCAGGGGGAAACACCGGGGAGCTGTTTTTT

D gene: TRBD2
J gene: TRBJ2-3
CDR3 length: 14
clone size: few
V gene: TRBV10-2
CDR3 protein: CASLGLYPTDTQYF
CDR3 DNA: TGCGCCAGCTTGGGACTATACCCCACAGATACGCAGTATTTT

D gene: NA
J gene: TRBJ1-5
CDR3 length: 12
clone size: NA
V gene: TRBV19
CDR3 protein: CATEQGNQPQHF
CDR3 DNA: TGTGCCACCGAACAGGGCAATCAGCCCCAGCATTTT

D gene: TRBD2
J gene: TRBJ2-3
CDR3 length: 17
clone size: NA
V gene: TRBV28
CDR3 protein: CASSYIPVWREGYTQYF
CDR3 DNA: TGTGCCAGCAGCTATATTCCCGTTTGGCGGGAGGGGTATACGCAGTATTTT

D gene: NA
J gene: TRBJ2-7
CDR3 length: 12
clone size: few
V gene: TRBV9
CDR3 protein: CASSPGQYEQYF
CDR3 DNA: TGTGCCAGCAGCCCAGGACAGTACGAGCAGTACTTC

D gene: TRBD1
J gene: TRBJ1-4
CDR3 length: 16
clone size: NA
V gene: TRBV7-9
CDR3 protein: CASSPISDREREKLFF
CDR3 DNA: TGTGCCAGCAGCCCGATTTCGGACAGGGAGAGGGAAAAACTGTTTTTT

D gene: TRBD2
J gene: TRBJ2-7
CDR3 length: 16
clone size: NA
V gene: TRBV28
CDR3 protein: CASRGRRGGSSYEQYF
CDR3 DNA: TGTGCCAGCAGGGGGCGGCGGGGGGGAAGCTCCTACGAGCAGTACTTC

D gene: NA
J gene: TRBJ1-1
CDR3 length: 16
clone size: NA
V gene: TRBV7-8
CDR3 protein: CASSLFGGSSNTEAFF
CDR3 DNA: TGTGCCAGCAGCTTATTTGGAGGGAGCTCGAACACTGAAGCTTTCTTT

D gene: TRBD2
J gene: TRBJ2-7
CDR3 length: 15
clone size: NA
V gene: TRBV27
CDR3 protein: CASSSRSSGSYEQYF
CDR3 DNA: TGTGCCAGCAGTTCGAGGAGTAGCGGGAGTTACGAGCAGTACTTC

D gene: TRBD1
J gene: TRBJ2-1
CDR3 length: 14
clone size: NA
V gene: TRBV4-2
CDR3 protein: CASSHATGGPEQFF
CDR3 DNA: TGTGCCAGCAGCCATGCCACAGGGGGCCCTGAGCAGTTCTTC

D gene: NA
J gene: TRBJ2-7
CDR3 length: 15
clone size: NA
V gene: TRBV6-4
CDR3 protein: CASSPNTDSSYEQYF
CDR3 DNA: TGTGCCAGCAGTCCTAATACGGACAGCTCCTACGAGCAGTACTTC

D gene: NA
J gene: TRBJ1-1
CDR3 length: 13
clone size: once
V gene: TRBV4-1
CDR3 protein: CASSQVGGTEAFF
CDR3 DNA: TGCGCCAGCAGCCAAGTAGGGGGCACTGAAGCTTTCTTT

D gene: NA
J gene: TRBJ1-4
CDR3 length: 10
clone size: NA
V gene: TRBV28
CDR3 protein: CASRGSGLFF
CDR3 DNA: TGTGCCAGCAGGGGGAGCGGGCTGTTTTTT

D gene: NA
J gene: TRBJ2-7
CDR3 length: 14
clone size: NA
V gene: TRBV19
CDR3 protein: CASSISSRGYEQYF
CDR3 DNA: TGTGCCAGTAGTATATCATCTAGGGGCTACGAGCAGTACTTC

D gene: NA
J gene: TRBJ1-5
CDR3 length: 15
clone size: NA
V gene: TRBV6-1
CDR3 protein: CASSGTAAAYQPQHF
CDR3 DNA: TGTGCCAGCAGTGGAACGGCGGCAGCTTATCAGCCCCAGCATTTT

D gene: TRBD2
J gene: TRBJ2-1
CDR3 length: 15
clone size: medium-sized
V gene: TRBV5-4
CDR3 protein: CASSGGLAGGNEQFF
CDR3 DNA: TGTGCCAGCAGCGGGGGACTAGCGGGAGGGAATGAGCAGTTCTTC

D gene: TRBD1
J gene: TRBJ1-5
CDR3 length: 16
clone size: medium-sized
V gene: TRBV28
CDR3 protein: CASSQGGGRFRQPQHF
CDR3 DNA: TGTGCCAGCAGTCAGGGGGGAGGTCGGTTTCGGCAGCCCCAGCATTTT

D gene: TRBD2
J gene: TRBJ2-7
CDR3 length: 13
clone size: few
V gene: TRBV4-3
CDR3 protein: CASSQAREWEQYF
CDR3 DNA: TGCGCCAGCAGCCAAGCGCGGGAGTGGGAGCAGTACTTC

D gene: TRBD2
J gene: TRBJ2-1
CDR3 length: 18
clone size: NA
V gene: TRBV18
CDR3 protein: CASSPPLAASPTYNEQFF
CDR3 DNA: TGTGCCAGCTCACCTCCACTAGCGGCGTCCCCCACCTACAATGAGCAGTTCTTC

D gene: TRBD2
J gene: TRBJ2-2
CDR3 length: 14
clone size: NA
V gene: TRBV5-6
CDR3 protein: CASSLGLAAGELFF
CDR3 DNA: TGTGCCAGCAGCTTGGGACTAGCGGCCGGGGAGCTGTTTTTT

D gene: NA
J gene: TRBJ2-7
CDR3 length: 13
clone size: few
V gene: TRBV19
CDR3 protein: CASSISGSGEQYF
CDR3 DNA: TGTGCCAGTAGTATTTCCGGGAGTGGTGAGCAGTACTTC

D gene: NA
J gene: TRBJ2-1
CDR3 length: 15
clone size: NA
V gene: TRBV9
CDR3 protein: CASSVEGPAYNEQFF
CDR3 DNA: TGTGCCAGCAGCGTAGAGGGGCCCGCCTACAATGAGCAGTTCTTC

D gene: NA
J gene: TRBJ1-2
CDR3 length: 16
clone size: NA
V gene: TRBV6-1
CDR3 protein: CASSDSDGLHYYGYTF
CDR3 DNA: TGTGCCAGCAGTGATAGCGACGGATTACATTACTATGGCTACACCTTC

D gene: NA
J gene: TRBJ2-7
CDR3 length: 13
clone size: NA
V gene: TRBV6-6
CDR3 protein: CASSYAATYEQYF
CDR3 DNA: TGTGCCAGCAGTTACGCGGCTACCTACGAGCAGTACTTC

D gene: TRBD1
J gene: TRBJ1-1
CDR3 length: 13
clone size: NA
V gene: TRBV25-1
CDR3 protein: CARPQGGGTEAFF
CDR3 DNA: TGTGCCAGACCCCAGGGGGGAGGCACTGAAGCTTTCTTT

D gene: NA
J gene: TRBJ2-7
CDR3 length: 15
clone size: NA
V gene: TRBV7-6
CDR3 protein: CASSLGPSANYEQYF
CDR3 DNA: TGTGCCAGCAGCTTAGGTCCCAGCGCCAACTACGAGCAGTACTTC

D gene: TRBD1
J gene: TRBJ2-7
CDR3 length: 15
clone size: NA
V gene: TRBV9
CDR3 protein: CASSVEGTETYEQYF
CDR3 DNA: TGTGCCAGCAGCGTAGAGGGGACAGAAACCTACGAGCAGTACTTC

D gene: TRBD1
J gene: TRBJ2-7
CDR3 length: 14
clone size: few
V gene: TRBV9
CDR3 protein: CASSTGTGGYEQYF
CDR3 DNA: TGTGCCAGCAGCACCGGGACAGGGGGCTACGAGCAGTACTTC

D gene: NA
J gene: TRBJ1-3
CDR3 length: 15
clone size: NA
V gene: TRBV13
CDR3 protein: CASSLGGGSGNTIYF
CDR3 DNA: TGTGCCAGCAGCTTAGGGGGGGGCTCTGGAAACACCATATATTTT